The clone carrying this TCR beta chain came up once. Antigen unknown. With 60 Vbeta and 13 Jbeta primers, the PCR was carried out. The data were produced by immunoSEQ multiplex PCR, yet TCRdb's version contains in-frame clones alone and is incomplete. The sample yields about 170,000 clones, around 76% seen once. Trimming removed 5 bases from V and 4 bases from J; junction bases left unmatched: 4. Germline CDR1 is LNHNV and CDR2 is YYDKDF (reference sequence). The CDR3 has 13 residues. The record originates from a study of cytomegalovirus exposure and HLA in healthy donors. Notes on the study in general: TCR beta chains associated with HLA were, in a later analysis, more clonally expanded than equally common others. The study recorded 160 or so TCR beta chains that were cytomegalovirus-associated.

The sequence derives from a man in his forties in good health and CMV-seropositive. The gene calls are TRBV15 and TRBJ1-2, with 7 nucleotides matching TRBD1. Sequenced input: PBMCs. The CDR3 loop reads CATSLTGVYGYTF. CDR3 coding DNA: TGTGCCACCAGCCTAACAGGGGTCTATGGCTACACCTTC.